The 21 T cell receptor beta chains reported below all come from one sample, sequenced in a study of cytomegalovirus exposure and HLA in healthy donors. The PCR used 60 Vbeta and 13 Jbeta primers. The data were produced by immunoSEQ multiplex PCR, yet TCRdb's version contains in-frame clones alone and is incomplete. The sample carries around 180,000 clones, roughly 80% recorded once. The sample comprised PBMCs. The receptors shown here come from a male donor in good health and CMV-seronegative.

V and J are TRBV18 and TRBJ1-5; D uncertain. V was shortened by 2 bases and J by 2 bases, with 7 bases between the two germline ends. CDR1 and CDR2 from the germline V gene are KGHSH and LQKENI. The CDR3 has 14 amino acids. In nucleotides, the CDR3 is TGTGCCAGCTCACCAATCCATGGCAATCAGCCCCAGCATTTT. Translated, it gives CASSPIHGNQPQHF.

The V gene is TRBV4-3, the J gene TRBJ1-4, with TRBD1 as a possible D gene (5 bases). This CDR3 contains 19 residues. Trimming cost V 0 bases and J 0 bases, with 17 bases left between them. Germline V CDR1 and CDR2: LGHNA, YSLEER. The CDR3 region is CASSQDGVVAGATNEKLFF. The DNA of the CDR3 is TGCGCCAGCAGCCAAGATGGAGTGGTCGCGGGGGCAACTAATGAAAAACTGTTTTTT.

The chain is built from TRBV11-3 and TRBJ2-1; D uncertain. The germline V and J ends were trimmed by 5 bases and 5 bases, with 4 bases remaining between them. The germline CDR1 and CDR2 sequences are SGHNT and YENEEA. This CDR3 region has 11 residues. As DNA, the CDR3 is TGTGCCAGCAGCCAAAACAATGAGCAGTTCTTC. The encoded protein is CASSQNNEQFF.

This chain joins TRBV5-1 and TRBJ2-2; 7 bases align to TRBD2. V dropped 2 bases and J dropped 7; count of bases not matched to a gene: 5. The CDR3 contains 14 residues. Germline V gene data show CDR1 as SGHRS and CDR2 as YFSETQ. DNA of the CDR3: TGCGCCAGCAGCTTCGGTCTAGCGGTCGGGGAGCTGTTTTTT. Translation: CASSFGLAVGELFF.

The rearrangement uses TRBV28 and TRBJ2-7; 7 bases match TRBD1. Losses at the gene ends were 9 bases for V and 6 bases for J; bases not matched to a gene: 11. The V gene's germline CDR1 is MDHEN and CDR2 SYDVKM. There are 13 residues in the CDR3. This CDR3 is CASLGTAVVEQYF. The CDR3 DNA follows: TGTGCCAGTCTAGGGACAGCAGTTGTCGAGCAGTACTTC.

The V gene is TRBV11-2, the J gene TRBJ2-5; TRBD1 matches at 10 bases. The junction had 10 bases not matched to a gene; V was cut back by 4 bases and J by 5 bases. CDR3 length equals 16 residues. Germline-derived CDR1 and CDR2 are SGHAT and FQNNGV. CDR3 sequence reads: CASSSGQGRTTETQYF. DNA of the CDR3: TGTGCCAGCAGCTCGGGACAGGGGAGGACGACGGAGACCCAGTACTTC.

The V and J genes are TRBV29-1 and TRBJ2-1; 12 nucleotides line up with TRBD2. The length of the CDR3 is 13 residues. Per germline, CDR1 SQVTM and CDR2 ANQGSEA. CDR3 bases: TGCACGACCTCTAGCGGGGGGGACAATGAGCAGTTCTTC. Translated: CTTSSGGDNEQFF.

This clone was seen a few times. The gene calls are TRBV6-5 and TRBJ1-1, with 8 nucleotides matching TRBD1. CDR1 is MNHEY, CDR2 SVGAGI, per germline. The CDR3 extends over 14 amino acids. Trimming took 7 bases from V and 3 from J; bases not matched to a gene: 7. DNA of the CDR3: TGTGCCAGCAATGACCCGGGACAGGACACTGAAGCTTTCTTT. This encodes CASNDPGQDTEAFF.

V usage is TRBV19 and J usage is TRBJ2-3; TRBD2 aligns across 7 bases. The germline CDR1 and CDR2 sequences are LNHDA and SQIVND (reference sequence). The CDR3 runs 14 residues. The V and J ends lost 3 bases and 4 bases, in that order; junction bases with no gene match: 4. CDR3 loop: CASSMAGDSDTQYF. CDR3 DNA: TGTGCCAGTAGTATGGCGGGAGACTCAGATACGCAGTATTTT.

This rearrangement joins TRBV29-1 to TRBJ2-5; no clear D. Trimming pared 4 bases from V and 3 bases from J, leaving 12 bases between. The length of the CDR3 is 13 residues. Looked up from germline, CDR1 is SQVTM and CDR2 is ANQGSEA. CDR3 region: CSVALRLEETQYF. CDR3 DNA: TGCAGCGTTGCGTTACGGTTAGAAGAGACCCAGTACTTC.

This chain uses TRBV25-1 with TRBJ2-5; 11 bases fit TRBD2. The CDR3 totals 15 residues. V shed 4 bases and J 4 bases; nucleotides not matched to a gene: 5. Germline values: CDR1 MGHDK, CDR2 SYGVNS. CDR3 nucleotides: TGTGCCAGCAGTGCCGTTCTAGCGGGAGGAGAGACCCAGTACTTC. It is translated as CASSAVLAGGETQYF.

This chain connects TRBV7-9 to TRBJ2-3; TRBD2 is a possible D gene (5 bases). This CDR3 is built from 16 residues. The germline CDR1 and CDR2 sequences are SEHNR and FQNEAQ (reference sequence). The V end lost 1 base, the J end lost 0 bases, and 11 bases lay between the germline ends. The CDR3 nucleotides are TGTGCCAGCAGCTTAGACAGCGGTCCCAGCACAGATACGCAGTATTTT. As protein: CASSLDSGPSTDTQYF.

The genes are TRBV28 and TRBJ1-5, with TRBD1 identical over 8 bases. The CDR3 spans 13 residues. Germline CDR1 and CDR2: MDHEN and SYDVKM. V gave up 6 bases and J gave up 4 bases; unmatched junction bases: 2. CDR3 sequence: CASSGQGNQPQHF. CDR3 coding DNA: TGTGCCAGCAGCGGACAGGGTAATCAGCCCCAGCATTTT.

The V gene is TRBV5-1, the J gene TRBJ2-1; 10 bases line up with TRBD2. CDR3 length: 16 residues. CDR1 is SGHRS, CDR2 YFSETQ, per germline. The V and J ends lost 0 bases and 8 bases, in that order; junction bases with no gene match: 8. This CDR3 reads CASSLEGSSGSYEQFF. CDR3 DNA: TGCGCCAGCAGCTTGGAAGGGTCTAGCGGGAGTTATGAGCAGTTCTTC.

V and J are TRBV4-1 and TRBJ1-4; D may be TRBD1 (6 bases). V was pared by 3 bases and J by 8 bases, with 16 bases between. The CDR3 is 15 amino acids. Germline CDR1 and CDR2: MGHRA and YSYEKL. CDR3: CASSHLQGSGEKLFF. As DNA, the CDR3 is TGCGCCAGCAGCCATCTACAGGGTTCAGGAGAAAAACTGTTTTTT.

This clone was recorded once. The chain couples TRBV27 to TRBJ1-5; TRBD1 agrees at 11 bases. The V and J ends lost 7 bases and 13 bases, in that order; junction bases with no gene match: 9. The germline V gene encodes CDR1 MNHEY and CDR2 SMNVEV (reference sequence). The CDR3 is made up of 13 amino acids. CDR3 in amino acids: CASNTGTGGVQHF. The CDR3 DNA reads TGTGCCAGCAACACCGGGACAGGGGGGGTTCAGCATTTT.

V is TRBV7-2 and J is TRBJ1-2; 9 bases are shared with TRBD1. The germline V gene encodes CDR1 SGHTA and CDR2 FQGNSA. The V and J ends lost 0 bases and 7 bases, in that order; junction bases with no gene match: 6. CDR3 size: 15 residues. As DNA, the CDR3 is TGTGCCAGCAGCTTAGCGGGACAGGGAGGGAGTGGCTACACCTTC. Amino acid sequence: CASSLAGQGGSGYTF.

The chain combines TRBV11-3 with TRBJ2-1, with D possibly being TRBD1 (7 bases). Germline V CDR1 and CDR2: SGHNT, YENEEA. Trimming cost V 4 bases and J 2 bases, with 15 bases left between them. This CDR3 region has 16 residues. This chain's CDR3 is CASSSSRGRPYNEQFF. The CDR3 DNA reads as TGTGCCAGCAGCTCATCCAGGGGGAGGCCCTACAATGAGCAGTTCTTC.

The chain uses TRBV5-1 and TRBJ2-3, with 8 bases matching TRBD1. CDR3 length: 15 amino acids. Germline V gene data show CDR1 as SGHRS and CDR2 as YFSETQ. With 3 bases clipped from V and 0 bases from J, the junction kept 3 bases outside the gene matches. The CDR3 nucleotides read TGCGCCAGCAGCTCCAGGGGGCTGAGCACAGATACGCAGTATTTT. Protein product: CASSSRGLSTDTQYF.

The chain is built from TRBV27 and TRBJ1-1; D remains unclear. This CDR3 has 13 residues. The V end lost 5 bases, the J end lost 4 bases, and 11 bases lay between the germline ends. Germline V CDR1 and CDR2: MNHEY, SMNVEV (reference sequence). Here the CDR3 reads CASSTRVGTEAFF. CDR3 sequence (DNA): TGTGCCAGCAGTACGCGGGTTGGCACTGAAGCTTTCTTT.

The J gene is TRBJ2-1, the V gene TRBV9, with TRBD2 identical over 7 bases. The CDR3 runs to 14 residues. CDR1 is SGDLS and CDR2 is YYNGEE in the germline V gene. Unmatched junction bases numbered 3, after V lost 1 base and J lost 5 bases. DNA for the CDR3: TGTGCCAGCAGCGTATCCGGGGGGAACAATGAGCAGTTCTTC. As protein: CASSVSGGNNEQFF.